These T cell receptor beta chains were read from a single sample in a study of metastatic and nonmetastatic thyroid tumors. With MiXCR, TCRdb reprocessed the PCR reads. The sample includes 89,000 or so clones, 8.6% seen only once; the top ten take more than 8%. Sample: blood. The source is a female donor with papillary thyroid cancer or a benign thyroid nodule (not recorded which). Some clones in this sample may be carry-over from other donors' samples. The CDR3 runs from the conserved cysteine through the conserved F or W. The D gene is left open where the match is weak. A clone size is listed for some rows: how often the clone was seen (once, few, many), or a class if it is expanded.

TRBD1	TRBV19	TRBJ1-6	few	CASSGGQGFSPLHF	TGTGCCAGTAGTGGGGGACAGGGGTTTTCACCCCTCCACTTT
TRBD1	TRBV3-1	TRBJ1-6	many	CASSLGDRASPLHF	TGTGCCAGCAGCCTTGGGGACAGAGCTTCACCCCTCCACTTT
TRBD1	TRBV28	TRBJ1-3	many	CASSPGQGFGNTIYF	TGTGCCAGCAGTCCGGGACAGGGATTTGGAAACACCATATATTTT
NA	TRBV5-1	TRBJ2-5	NA	CASSPPGGETQYF	TGCGCCAGCAGCCCCCCAGGGGGGGAGACCCAGTACTTC
NA	TRBV2	TRBJ2-7	many	CASSEGDTYEQYF	TGTGCCAGCAGTGAAGGGGACACCTACGAGCAGTACTTC
NA	TRBV7-2	TRBJ1-6	many	CASSRSSYNSPLHF	TGTGCCAGCAGCCGCAGCTCCTATAATTCACCCCTCCACTTT
NA	TRBV3-1	TRBJ1-2	few	CASSQDAGYGYTF	TGTGCCAGCAGCCAAGACGCCGGATATGGCTACACCTTC
NA	TRBV2	TRBJ1-5	many	CASRWGTRSNQPQHF	TGTGCCAGCCGGTGGGGGACACGGAGCAATCAGCCCCAGCATTTT
NA	TRBV20-1	TRBJ1-5	many	CSASAVNQPQHF	TGCAGTGCTAGTGCCGTCAATCAGCCCCAGCATTTT
NA	TRBV6-1	TRBJ1-5	many	CASSARDSRNQPQHF	TGTGCCAGCAGTGCAAGGGACTCCCGGAATCAGCCCCAGCATTTT
NA	TRBV7-9	TRBJ1-6	many	CASSLGGQRNSPPHF	TGTGCCAGCAGCTTAGGAGGGCAGCGTAATTCACCCCCCCACTTT
TRBD1	TRBV2	TRBJ2-4	many	CASMGQGVAKNIQYF	TGTGCCAGCATGGGACAGGGGGTAGCCAAAAACATTCAGTACTTC
NA	TRBV28	TRBJ2-5	many	CASGRSETQYF	TGTGCCAGCGGGCGGTCAGAGACCCAGTACTTC
NA	TRBV11-1	TRBJ2-2	many	CASSRGDRGLGTGELFF	TGTGCCAGCAGCCGGGGTGATCGGGGCCTCGGGACCGGGGAGCTGTTTTTT
NA	TRBV7-2	TRBJ2-7	many	CASSLKPDRSYEQYF	TGTGCCAGCAGTCTCAAACCCGACAGATCCTACGAGCAGTACTTC
NA	TRBV6-2/TRBV6-3	TRBJ2-6	NA	CASSYSISGANVLTF	TGTGCCAGCAGTTACTCGATATCTGGGGCCAACGTCCTGACTTTC
TRBD1	TRBV30	TRBJ1-2	NA	CAWVQGADYGYTF	TGTGCCTGGGTACAGGGGGCTGACTATGGCTACACCTTC
TRBD1	TRBV6-1	TRBJ2-7	many	CASSMDRNAVYEQYF	TGTGCCAGCAGCATGGACAGGAACGCAGTCTACGAGCAGTACTTC